This T cell receptor (beta chain) was captured by sequencing in a study of blood T cell repertoires in COVID-19. The overall study: Sites across the United States, Italy and Spain contributed samples from acute and convalescent COVID-19.

Source study methods: By means of reference gene primer amplification, nucleated cell counts were estimated. The table came from immunoSEQ multiplex PCR; TCRdb's copy has only in-frame clones and leaves some out. Clonal size and the V and J genes are those of that table, whereas D and trimming came from the DNA. The table lists some 320,000 clones, 85% of them singletons. V was cut by 5 bases and J by 8 bases, with 16 bases left in between. The CDR3 length is 14 residues. Germline V gene lookup returns CDR1 SGHTA and CDR2 FQGNSA. The V gene is TRBV7-2, the J gene TRBJ2-1; D might be TRBD1 (6 bases). Sequenced material: peripheral blood. The receptor was isolated from a human donor in a cohort sampled during active COVID-19. In nucleotides, the CDR3 is TGTGCCAGCAGCCCTTCAGGGGCTCGGCATGAGCAGTTCTTC. Its translation is CASSPSGARHEQFF.